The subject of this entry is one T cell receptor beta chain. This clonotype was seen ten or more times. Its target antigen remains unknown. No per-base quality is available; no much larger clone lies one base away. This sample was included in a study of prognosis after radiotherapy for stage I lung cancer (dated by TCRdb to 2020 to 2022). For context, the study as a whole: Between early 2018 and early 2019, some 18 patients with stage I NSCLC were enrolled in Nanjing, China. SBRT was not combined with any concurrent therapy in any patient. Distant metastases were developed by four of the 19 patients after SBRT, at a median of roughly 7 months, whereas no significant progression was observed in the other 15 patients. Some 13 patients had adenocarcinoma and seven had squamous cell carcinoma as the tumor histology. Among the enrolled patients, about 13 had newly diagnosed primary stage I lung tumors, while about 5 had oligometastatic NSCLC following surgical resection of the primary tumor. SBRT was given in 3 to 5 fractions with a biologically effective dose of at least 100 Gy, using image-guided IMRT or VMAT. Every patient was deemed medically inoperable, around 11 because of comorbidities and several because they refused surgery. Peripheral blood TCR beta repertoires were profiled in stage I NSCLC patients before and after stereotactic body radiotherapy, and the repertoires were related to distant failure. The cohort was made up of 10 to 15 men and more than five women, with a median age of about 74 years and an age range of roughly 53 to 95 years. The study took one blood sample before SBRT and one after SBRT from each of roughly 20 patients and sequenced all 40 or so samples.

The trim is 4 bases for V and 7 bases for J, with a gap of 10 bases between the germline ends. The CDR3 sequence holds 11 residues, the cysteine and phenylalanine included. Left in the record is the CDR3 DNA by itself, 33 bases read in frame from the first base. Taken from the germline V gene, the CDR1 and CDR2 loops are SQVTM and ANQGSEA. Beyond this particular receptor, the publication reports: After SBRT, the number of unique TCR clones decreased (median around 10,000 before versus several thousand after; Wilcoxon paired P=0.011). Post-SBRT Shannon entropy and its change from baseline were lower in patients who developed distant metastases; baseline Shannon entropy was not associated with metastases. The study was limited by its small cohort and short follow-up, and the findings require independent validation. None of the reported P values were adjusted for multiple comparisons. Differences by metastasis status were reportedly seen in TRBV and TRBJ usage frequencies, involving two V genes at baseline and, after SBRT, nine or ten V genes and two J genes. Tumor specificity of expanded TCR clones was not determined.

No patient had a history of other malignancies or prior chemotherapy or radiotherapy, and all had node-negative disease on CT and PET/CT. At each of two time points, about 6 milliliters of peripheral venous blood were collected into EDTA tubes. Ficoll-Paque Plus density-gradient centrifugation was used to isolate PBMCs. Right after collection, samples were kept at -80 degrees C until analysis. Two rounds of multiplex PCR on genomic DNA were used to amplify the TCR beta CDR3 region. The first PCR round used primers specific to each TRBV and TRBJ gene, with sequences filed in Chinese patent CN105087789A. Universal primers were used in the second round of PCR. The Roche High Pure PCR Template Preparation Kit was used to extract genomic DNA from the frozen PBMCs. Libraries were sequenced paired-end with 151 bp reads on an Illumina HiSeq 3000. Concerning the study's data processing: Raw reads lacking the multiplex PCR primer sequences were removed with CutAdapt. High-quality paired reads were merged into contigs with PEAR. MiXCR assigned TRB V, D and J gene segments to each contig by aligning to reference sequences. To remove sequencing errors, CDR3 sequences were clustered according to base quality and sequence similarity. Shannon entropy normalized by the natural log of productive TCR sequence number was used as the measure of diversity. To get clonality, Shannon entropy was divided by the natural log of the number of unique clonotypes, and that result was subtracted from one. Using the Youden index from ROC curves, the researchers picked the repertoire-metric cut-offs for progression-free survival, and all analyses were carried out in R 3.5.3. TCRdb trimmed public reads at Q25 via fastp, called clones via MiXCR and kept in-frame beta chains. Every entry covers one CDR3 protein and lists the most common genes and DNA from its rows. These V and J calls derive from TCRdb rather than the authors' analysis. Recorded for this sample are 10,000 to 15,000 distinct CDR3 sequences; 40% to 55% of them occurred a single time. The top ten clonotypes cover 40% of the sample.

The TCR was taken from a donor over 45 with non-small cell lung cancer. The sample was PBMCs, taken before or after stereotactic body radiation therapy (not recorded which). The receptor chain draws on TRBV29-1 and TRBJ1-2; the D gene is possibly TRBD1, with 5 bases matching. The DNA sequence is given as TGCAGCGTTGGCAGGGAGGGTGGCTACACCTTC. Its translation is CSVGREGGYTF.